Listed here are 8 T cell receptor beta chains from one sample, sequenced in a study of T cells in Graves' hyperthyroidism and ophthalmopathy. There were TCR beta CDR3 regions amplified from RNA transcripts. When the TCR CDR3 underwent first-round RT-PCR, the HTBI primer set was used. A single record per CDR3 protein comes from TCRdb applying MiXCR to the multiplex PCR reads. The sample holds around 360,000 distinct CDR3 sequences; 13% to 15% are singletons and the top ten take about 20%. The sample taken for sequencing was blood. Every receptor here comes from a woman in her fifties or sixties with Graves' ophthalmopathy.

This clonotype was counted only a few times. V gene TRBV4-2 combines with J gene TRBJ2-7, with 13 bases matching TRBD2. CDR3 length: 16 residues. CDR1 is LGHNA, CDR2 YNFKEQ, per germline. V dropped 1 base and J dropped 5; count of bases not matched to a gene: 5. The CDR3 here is CASSQAGLAGIDEQYF. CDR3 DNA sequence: TGTGCCAGCAGCCAAGCGGGACTAGCGGGAATCGACGAGCAGTACTTC.

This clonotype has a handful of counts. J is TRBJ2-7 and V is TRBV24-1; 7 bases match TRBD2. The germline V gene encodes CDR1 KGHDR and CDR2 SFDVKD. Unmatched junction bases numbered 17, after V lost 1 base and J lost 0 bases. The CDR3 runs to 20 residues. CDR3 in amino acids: CATSDFGVHGGTSDSYEQYF. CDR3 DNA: TGTGCCACCAGTGATTTTGGAGTACACGGAGGAACTAGCGACTCCTACGAGCAGTACTTC.

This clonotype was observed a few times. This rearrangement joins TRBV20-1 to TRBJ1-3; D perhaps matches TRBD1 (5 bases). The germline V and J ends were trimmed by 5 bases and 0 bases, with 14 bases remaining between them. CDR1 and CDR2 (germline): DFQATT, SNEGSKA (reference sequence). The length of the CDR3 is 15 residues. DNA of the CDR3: TGCAGTGCTGGGGGTGACAGCCGCTCTGGAAACACCATATATTTT. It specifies CSAGGDSRSGNTIYF.

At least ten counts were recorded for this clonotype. CDR3 sequence: CASITGTDTGELFF. The CDR3 bases are TGTGCCAGCATCACAGGGACCGACACCGGGGAGCTGTTTTTT. The chain joins TRBV6-1 to TRBJ2-2; D may be TRBD1 (6 bases). The CDR3 contains 14 residues. Germline lookup yields CDR1 MNHNS and CDR2 SASEGT. V lost 7 bases and J lost 3, with 12 bases in between.

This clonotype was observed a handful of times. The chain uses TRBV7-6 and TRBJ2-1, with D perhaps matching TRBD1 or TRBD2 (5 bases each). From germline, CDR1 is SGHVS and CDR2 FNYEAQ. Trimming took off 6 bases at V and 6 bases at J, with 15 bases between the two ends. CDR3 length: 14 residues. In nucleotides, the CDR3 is TGTGCCAGCAGTCATGGGGCAGAGGGCAATGAGCAGTTCTTC. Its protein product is CASSHGAEGNEQFF.

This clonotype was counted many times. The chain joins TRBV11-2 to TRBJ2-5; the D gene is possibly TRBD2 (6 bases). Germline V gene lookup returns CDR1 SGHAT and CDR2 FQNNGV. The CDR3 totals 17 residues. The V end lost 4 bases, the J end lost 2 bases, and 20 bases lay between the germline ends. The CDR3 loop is CASSSPGLPRRQETQYF. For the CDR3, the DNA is TGTGCCAGCAGCTCACCGGGACTCCCGAGGCGACAAGAGACCCAGTACTTC.

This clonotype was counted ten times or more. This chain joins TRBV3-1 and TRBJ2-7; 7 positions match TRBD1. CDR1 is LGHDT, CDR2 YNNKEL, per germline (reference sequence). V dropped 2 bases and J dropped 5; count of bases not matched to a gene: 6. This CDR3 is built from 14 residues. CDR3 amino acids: CASSQTQGINEQYF. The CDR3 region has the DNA TGTGCCAGCAGCCAAACACAGGGGATCAACGAGCAGTACTTC.

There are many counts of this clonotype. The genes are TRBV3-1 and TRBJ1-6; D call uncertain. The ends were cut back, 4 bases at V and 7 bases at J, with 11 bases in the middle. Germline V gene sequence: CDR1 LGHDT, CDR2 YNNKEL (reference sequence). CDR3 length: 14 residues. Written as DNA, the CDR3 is TGTGCCAGCAGCCCAGGCCAGTCCAATTCACCCCTCCACTTT. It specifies CASSPGQSNSPLHF. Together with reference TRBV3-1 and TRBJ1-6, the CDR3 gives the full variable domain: DTAVSQTPKYLVTQMGNDKSIKCEQNLGHDTMYWYKQDSKKFLKIMFSYNNKELIINETVPNRFSPKSPDKAHLNLHINSLELGDSAVYFCASSPGQSNSPLHFGNGTRLTVT.